The 19 T cell receptor beta chains reported below all come from one sample, sequenced in a study of T-cell memory formation after mild COVID-19. TCRdb reprocessed the 5' RACE reads via MiXCR and lists one record per CDR3 protein. Of about 560,000 distinct CDR3 sequences listed, around 15% were seen once; the top ten hold about 8.6%. Sequencing used PBMCs or a T cell subset sorted from them (not recorded which). The receptors shown here come from an adult woman who had mild COVID-19 (a few samples of this study predate the infection). Cell type and time point are not known.

The chain uses TRBV23-1 and TRBJ1-1; tentative D call: TRBD1 (6 bases). TRBV23-1 is an ORF for which the function is uncertain. Trimming cost V 2 bases and J 4 bases, with 17 bases left between them. The CDR3 sequence is 16 residues long. The CDR3 loop is CASSQPPRPGVTEAFF. The CDR3, as DNA: TGCGCCAGCAGTCAACCCCCCCGCCCAGGGGTCACTGAAGCTTTCTTT.

This clonotype was picked up many times. The J gene is TRBJ2-7, the V gene TRBV25-1; D gene unclear. V gave up 0 bases and J gave up 3 bases, with 6 bases separating them. This CDR3 region has 13 residues. Germline CDR1 MGHDK, CDR2 SYGVNS. The CDR3 loop is CASSEYVGYEQYF. The CDR3 DNA reads TGTGCCAGCAGTGAATATGTCGGCTACGAGCAGTACTTC.

The chain joins TRBV5-1 to TRBJ2-5, with D maybe TRBD1 (6 bases). The germline V and J ends were trimmed by 2 bases and 5 bases, with 13 bases remaining between them. CDR1 is SGHRS and CDR2 is YFSETQ in the germline V gene. The length of the CDR3 is 14 residues. The CDR3 reads CASSFGQPTETQYF. CDR3 DNA: TGCGCCAGCAGCTTTGGACAGCCCACGGAGACCCAGTACTTC.

This clonotype came up a few times. The rearrangement links TRBV7-7 to TRBJ2-5; D ambiguous. This CDR3 spans 15 amino acids. The V end lost 5 bases, the J end lost 1 base, and 14 bases lay between the germline ends. CDR1 is SSHAT, CDR2 FNYEAQ, per germline (reference sequence). The CDR3 reads CASSPNLPAQETQYF. The CDR3 DNA is TGTGCCAGCAGCCCAAATCTGCCAGCCCAAGAGACCCAGTACTTC. Complete variable domain (other parts from reference TRBV7-7 and TRBJ2-5): GAGVSQSPRYKVTKRGQDVTLRCDPISSHATLYWYQQALGQGPEFLTYFNYEAQPDKSGLPSDRFSAERPEGSISTLTIQRTEQRDSAMYRCASSPNLPAQETQYFGPGTRLLVL.

The chain employs TRBV5-1 and TRBJ2-3; 7 bases fit TRBD1. Germline CDR1 and CDR2: SGHRS and YFSETQ. The CDR3 covers 15 residues. V shed 4 bases, J shed 5 bases, and the junction held 10 bases outside the gene matches. The CDR3 here is CASSPGTAPGDTQYF. The CDR3 DNA reads TGCGCCAGCAGCCCCGGGACAGCCCCCGGAGATACGCAGTATTTT.

The chain uses TRBV5-1 and TRBJ2-1; 9 bases agree with TRBD2. The V gene end was trimmed by 2 bases and the J gene end by 2 bases; junction bases not matched to a gene: 5. Germline V gene lookup returns CDR1 SGHRS and CDR2 YFSETQ. The CDR3 runs 16 residues. For the CDR3, the DNA is TGCGCCAGCAGCTTAGGACTAGCGACAACCTACAATGAGCAGTTCTTC. Translated, it gives CASSLGLATTYNEQFF. The full variable domain, in which reference TRBV5-1 and TRBJ2-1 provide the parts outside the CDR3, is KAGVTQTPRYLIKTRGQQVTLSCSPISGHRSVSWYQQTPGQGLQFLFEYFSETQRNKGNFPGRFSGRQFSNSRSEMNVSTLELGDSALYLCASSLGLATTYNEQFFGPGTRLTVL.

Points on this clonotype: A much larger clone sits a single nucleotide away, making a read error possible. The chain combines TRBV7-9 with TRBJ1-2; 7 bases map to TRBD1. The CDR3 loop spans 16 amino acids. Germline values: CDR1 SEHNR, CDR2 FQNEAQ (reference sequence). The chain's CDR3 is CASSPIGRGLDYVYTF. The DNA of the CDR3 is TGTGCCAGCAGCCCTATAGGCAGGGGGTTGGACTATGTCTACACCTTC.

This chain connects TRBV4-1 to TRBJ2-7; D unclear. The germline V gene encodes CDR1 MGHRA and CDR2 YSYEKL. Trimming cost V 1 base and J 5 bases, with 9 bases left between them. The CDR3 covers 13 residues. CDR3 bases: TGCGCCAGCAGCCAAGTTTCCAGGAACGAGCAGTACTTC. As protein: CASSQVSRNEQYF.

This clonotype has more than one count but fewer than ten. The rearrangement joins TRBV2 to TRBJ2-3; no definite D call. CDR1 and CDR2 (germline): SNHLY, FYNNEI. The V and J ends lost 6 bases and 4 bases respectively, with 11 bases between them. The CDR3 consists of 13 residues. Here the CDR3 DNA reads TGTGCCAGCAGGAGGATAGAAGCAGATACGCAGTATTTT. The encoded protein is CASRRIEADTQYF. The full variable domain, completed using reference TRBV2 and TRBJ2-3, is EPEVTQTPSHQVTQMGQEVILRCVPISNHLYFYWYRQILGQKVEFLVSFYNNEISEKSEIFDDQFSVERPDGSNFTLKIRSTKLEDSAMYFCASRRIEADTQYFGPGTRLTVL.

This clonotype has only a few counts. The V call is TRBV12-3 or TRBV12-4, the J call TRBJ1-5; 8 bases fit TRBD1. The CDR3 spans 14 residues. The ends lost 5 bases at V and 9 bases at J; junction bases unmatched: 9. As DNA, the CDR3 is TGTGCCAGCAGTAATTCAGGGGGCCCTGGGCCCCAGCATTTT. The encoded protein is CASSNSGGPGPQHF.

CDR3 sequence (DNA): TGTGCCAGCAGTGTACCCCCCGGGGGGCTCCTCAACACCGGGGAGCTGTTTTTT. This gives the protein CASSVPPGGLLNTGELFF. V usage is TRBV7-3 and J usage is TRBJ2-2; TRBD2 is a possible D gene (7 bases). Germline assignment: CDR1 SGHTA and CDR2 FQGTGA. The V end was cut by 6 bases, the J end by 2 bases, with 22 bases between. This CDR3 has 18 amino acids.

This chain connects TRBV20-1 to TRBJ1-2; 7 nucleotides align to TRBD1. CDR3 size: 14 residues. The V gene end was trimmed by 3 bases and the J gene end by 3 bases; junction bases not matched to a gene: 7. Looked up from germline, CDR1 is DFQATT and CDR2 is SNEGSKA (reference sequence). CDR3: CSASVPGGYYGYTF. The CDR3 DNA sequence: TGCAGTGCTAGTGTCCCAGGGGGGTACTATGGCTACACCTTC.

CDR3 bases: TGCAGTGCTGATACCGGGACAGACTACGAGCAGTACTTC. Protein product: CSADTGTDYEQYF. V gene TRBV20-1 combines with J gene TRBJ2-7; TRBD1 agrees at 7 bases. The CDR3 length is 13 residues. J was trimmed by 3 bases and V by 5 bases; bases with no gene match: 7. Germline lookup yields CDR1 DFQATT and CDR2 SNEGSKA (reference sequence).

There are a few counts of this clonotype. The V call is TRBV12-3 or TRBV12-4, the J call TRBJ2-5, with 13 bases matching TRBD2. V was pared by 3 bases and J by 1 base, with 2 bases of the junction left unmatched. This CDR3 is 16 amino acids long. In nucleotides, the CDR3 is TGTGCCAGCAGTTTGGGACTAGCGGGGACCCAAGAGACCCAGTACTTC. This gives the protein CASSLGLAGTQETQYF.

The CDR3: CASTPGTGSNEQFF. The CDR3 region has the DNA TGTGCCAGCACCCCCGGGACAGGGAGTAATGAGCAGTTCTTC. The chain has TRBV7-2 and TRBJ2-1; TRBD1 matches 9 bases. The CDR3 contains 14 residues. From germline, CDR1 is SGHTA and CDR2 FQGNSA. V shed 7 bases and J 7 bases; nucleotides not matched to a gene: 8.

This clonotype was found a few times. This chain uses TRBV7-9 with TRBJ2-6; 7 nucleotides align to TRBD1. Germline CDR1 SEHNR, CDR2 FQNEAQ (reference sequence). The CDR3 spans 18 residues. With 6 bases clipped from V and 0 bases from J, the junction kept 11 bases outside the gene matches. DNA for the CDR3: TGTGCCAGCAGTTACCCCCGGGACAGCCTCTCTGGGGCCAACGTCCTGACTTTC. Its translation is CASSYPRDSLSGANVLTF.

This clonotype was observed a few times. This rearrangement joins TRBV12-3 or TRBV12-4 to TRBJ2-6, with D perhaps TRBD2 (5 bases). The CDR3 consists of 15 residues. Trimming removed 8 bases at V and 1 base at J, with 12 bases between. CDR3 DNA: TGTGCCAGCGGTAAGAGAGGGTCTGGGGCCAACGTCCTGACTTTC. Amino acids: CASGKRGSGANVLTF.

A few counts support this clonotype. This chain connects TRBV5-1 to TRBJ2-2; D gene ambiguous. This CDR3 region has 13 residues. V was shortened by 4 bases and J by 7 bases, with 11 bases between the two germline ends. Germline CDR1 SGHRS, CDR2 YFSETQ. In DNA form, the CDR3 reads TGCGCCAGCAGCCCGACAAGTCTCGGGGAGCTGTTTTTT. It codes for CASSPTSLGELFF.

This clonotype was seen only a few times. The CDR3 region is CASSGQGWGNTQYF. The CDR3 coding sequence is TGTGCCAGCAGTGGCCAGGGGTGGGGAAATACGCAGTATTTT. The rearrangement links TRBV6-5 to TRBJ2-3, with D perhaps matching TRBD1 (6 bases). The germline V gene has CDR1 MNHEY and CDR2 SVGAGI. This CDR3 is 14 amino acids long. V dropped 5 bases and J dropped 7 bases, with 16 bases sitting between them.